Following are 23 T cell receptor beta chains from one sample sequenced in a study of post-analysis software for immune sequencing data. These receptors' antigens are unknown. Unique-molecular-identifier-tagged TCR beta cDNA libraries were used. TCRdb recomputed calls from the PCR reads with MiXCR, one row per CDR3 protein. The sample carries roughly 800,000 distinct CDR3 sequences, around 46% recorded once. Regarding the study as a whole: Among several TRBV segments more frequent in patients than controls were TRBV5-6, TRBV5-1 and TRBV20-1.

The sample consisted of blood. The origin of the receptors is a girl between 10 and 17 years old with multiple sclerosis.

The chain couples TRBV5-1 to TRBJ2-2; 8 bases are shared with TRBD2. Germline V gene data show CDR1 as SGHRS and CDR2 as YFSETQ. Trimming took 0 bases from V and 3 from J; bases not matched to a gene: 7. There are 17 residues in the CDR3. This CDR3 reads CASSLVSGRSHTGELFF. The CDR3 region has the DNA TGCGCCAGCAGCTTGGTCAGCGGGAGATCTCACACCGGGGAGCTGTTTTTT.

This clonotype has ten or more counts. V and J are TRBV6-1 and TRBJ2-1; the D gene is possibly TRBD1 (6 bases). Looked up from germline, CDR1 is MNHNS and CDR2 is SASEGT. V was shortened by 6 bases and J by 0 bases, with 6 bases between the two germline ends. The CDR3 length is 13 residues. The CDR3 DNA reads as TGTGCCAGCAGACAGGGCTCCTACAATGAGCAGTTCTTC. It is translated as CASRQGSYNEQFF.

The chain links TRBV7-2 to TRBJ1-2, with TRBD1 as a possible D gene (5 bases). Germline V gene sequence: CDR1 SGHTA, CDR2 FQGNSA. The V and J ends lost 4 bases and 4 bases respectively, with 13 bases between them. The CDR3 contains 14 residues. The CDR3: CASSSTPRGYGYTF. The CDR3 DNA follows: TGTGCCAGCAGCTCGACACCGAGGGGCTATGGCTACACCTTC.

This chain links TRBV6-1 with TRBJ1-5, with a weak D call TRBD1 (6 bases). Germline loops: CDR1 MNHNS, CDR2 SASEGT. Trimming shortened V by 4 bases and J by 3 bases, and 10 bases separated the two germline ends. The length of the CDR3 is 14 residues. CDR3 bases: TGTGCCAGCAGTGGGCACAGGGACAATCAGCCCCAGCATTTT. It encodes CASSGHRDNQPQHF.

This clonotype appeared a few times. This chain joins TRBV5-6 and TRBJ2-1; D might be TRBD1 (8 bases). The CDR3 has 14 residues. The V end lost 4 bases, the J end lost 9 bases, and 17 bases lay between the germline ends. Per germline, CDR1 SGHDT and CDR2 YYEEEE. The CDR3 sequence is CASSPEDREGEQFF. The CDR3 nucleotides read TGTGCCAGCAGCCCAGAGGACAGGGAGGGTGAGCAGTTCTTC. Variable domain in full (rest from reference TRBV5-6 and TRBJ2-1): DAGVTQSPTHLIKTRGQQVTLRCSPKSGHDTVSWYQQALGQGPQFIFQYYEEEERQRGNFPDRFSGHQFPNYSSELNVNALLLGDSALYLCASSPEDREGEQFFGPGTRLTVL.

The CDR3 region is CAISRQRTDTQYF. The CDR3 DNA is TGTGCCATCAGCCGACAGAGAACAGATACGCAGTATTTT. This chain links TRBV10-3 with TRBJ2-3; perhaps TRBD1 as D (5 bases). Germline values: CDR1 ENHRY, CDR2 SYGVKD. The length of the CDR3 is 13 residues. V dropped 6 bases and J dropped 3 bases, with 10 bases sitting between them.

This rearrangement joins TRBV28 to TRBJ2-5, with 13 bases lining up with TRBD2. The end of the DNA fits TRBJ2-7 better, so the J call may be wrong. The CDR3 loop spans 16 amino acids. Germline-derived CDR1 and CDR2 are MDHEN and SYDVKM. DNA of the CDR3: TGTGCCAGCAAGGGGACTAGCGGGGCCCGACTGCACGAGCAGTACTTC. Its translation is CASKGTSGARLHEQYF.

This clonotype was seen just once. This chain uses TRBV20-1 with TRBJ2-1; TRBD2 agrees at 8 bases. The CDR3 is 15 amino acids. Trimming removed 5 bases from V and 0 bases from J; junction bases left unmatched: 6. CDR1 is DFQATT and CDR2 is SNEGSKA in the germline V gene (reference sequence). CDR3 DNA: TGCAGTGCTCCACCGGGGGGGAGCTCCTACAATGAGCAGTTCTTC. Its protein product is CSAPPGGSSYNEQFF.

The CDR3 bases are TGTGCCATCAGTGAACCCGGGAGGGCGGATACGCAGTATTTT. Translating gives CAISEPGRADTQYF. The chain combines TRBV10-3 with TRBJ2-3, with 8 bases aligning to TRBD2. The CDR3 covers 14 residues. The trim removed 3 bases at V and 6 bases at J, leaving 5 bases unmatched. Germline CDR1 is ENHRY and CDR2 is SYGVKD.

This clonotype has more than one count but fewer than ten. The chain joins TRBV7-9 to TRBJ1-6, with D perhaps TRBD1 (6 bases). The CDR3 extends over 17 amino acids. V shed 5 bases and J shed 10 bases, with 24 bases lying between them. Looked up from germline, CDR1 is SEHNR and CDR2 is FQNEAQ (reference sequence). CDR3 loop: CASSLRETGLAGSPLHF. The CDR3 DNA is TGTGCCAGCAGCCTCCGGGAAACAGGGTTGGCCGGGTCACCCCTCCACTTT.

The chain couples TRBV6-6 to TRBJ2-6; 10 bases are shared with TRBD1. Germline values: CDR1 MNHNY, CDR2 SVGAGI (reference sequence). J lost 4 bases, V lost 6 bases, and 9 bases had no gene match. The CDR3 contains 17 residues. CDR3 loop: CASSRGQGSSGANVLTF. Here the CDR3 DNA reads TGTGCCAGCAGCCGGGGACAGGGGAGCTCGGGGGCCAACGTCCTGACTTTC.

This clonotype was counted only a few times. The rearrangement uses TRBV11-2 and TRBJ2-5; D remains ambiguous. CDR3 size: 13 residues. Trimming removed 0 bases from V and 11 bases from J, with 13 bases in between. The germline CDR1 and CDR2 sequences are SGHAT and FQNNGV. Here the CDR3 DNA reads TGTGCCAGCAGCTTAGAGCGGTACAATGAGCAGTACTTC. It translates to CASSLERYNEQYF.

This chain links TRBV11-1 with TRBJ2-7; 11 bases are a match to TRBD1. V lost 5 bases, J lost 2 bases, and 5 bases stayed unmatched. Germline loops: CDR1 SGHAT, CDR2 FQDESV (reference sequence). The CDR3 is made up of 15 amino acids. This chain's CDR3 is CASSVPGQGAYEQYF. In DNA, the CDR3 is TGTGCCAGCAGCGTGCCGGGACAGGGGGCCTACGAGCAGTACTTC.

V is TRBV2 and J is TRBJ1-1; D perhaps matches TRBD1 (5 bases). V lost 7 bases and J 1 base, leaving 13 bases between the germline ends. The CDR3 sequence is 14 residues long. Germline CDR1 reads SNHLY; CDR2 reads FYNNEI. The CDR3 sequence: CASTLEGENTEAFF. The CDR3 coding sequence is TGTGCCAGCACTCTAGAAGGGGAGAACACTGAAGCTTTCTTT.

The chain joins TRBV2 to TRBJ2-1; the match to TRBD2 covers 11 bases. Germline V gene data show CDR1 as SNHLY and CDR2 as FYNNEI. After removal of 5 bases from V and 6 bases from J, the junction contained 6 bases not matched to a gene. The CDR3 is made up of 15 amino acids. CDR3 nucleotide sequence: TGTGCCAGCAGTCAAATAGCGGGAGGGACCAATGAGCAGTTCTTC. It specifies CASSQIAGGTNEQFF.

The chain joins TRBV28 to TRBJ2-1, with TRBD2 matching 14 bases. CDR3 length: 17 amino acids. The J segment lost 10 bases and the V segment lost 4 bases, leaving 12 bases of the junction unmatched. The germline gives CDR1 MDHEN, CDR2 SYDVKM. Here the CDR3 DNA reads TGTGCCAGCAGTTGGGCAGCCGGGACTAGCGGGAGACGCGAGCAGTTCTTC. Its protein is CASSWAAGTSGRREQFF.

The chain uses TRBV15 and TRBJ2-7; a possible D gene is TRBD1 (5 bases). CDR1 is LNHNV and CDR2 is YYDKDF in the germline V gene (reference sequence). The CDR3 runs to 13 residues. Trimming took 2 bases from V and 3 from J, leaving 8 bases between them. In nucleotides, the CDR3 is TGTGCCACCAGCAGACAGGGTTACTACGAGCAGTACTTC. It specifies CATSRQGYYEQYF.

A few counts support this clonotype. The CDR3 region has the DNA TGTGCCATCCAAGACTCTGGGGCCAACGTCCTGACTTTC. It encodes CAIQDSGANVLTF. This chain uses TRBV10-3 with TRBJ2-6; D unclear. Germline CDR1 and CDR2: ENHRY and SYGVKD. The CDR3 extends over 13 amino acids. V was cut by 8 bases and J by 0 bases, with 5 bases left in between.

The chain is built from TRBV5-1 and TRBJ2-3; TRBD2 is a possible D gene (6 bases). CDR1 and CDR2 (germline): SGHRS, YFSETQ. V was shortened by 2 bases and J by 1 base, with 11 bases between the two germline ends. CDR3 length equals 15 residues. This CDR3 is CASSFGGGGTDTQYF. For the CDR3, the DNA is TGCGCCAGCAGCTTCGGGGGTGGAGGCACAGATACGCAGTATTTT.

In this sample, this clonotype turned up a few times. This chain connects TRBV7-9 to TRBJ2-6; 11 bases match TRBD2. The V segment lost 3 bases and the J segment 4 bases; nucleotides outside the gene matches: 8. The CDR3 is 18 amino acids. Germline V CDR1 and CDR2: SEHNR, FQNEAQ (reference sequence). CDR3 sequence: CASSFGQTSGGGANVLTF. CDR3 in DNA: TGTGCCAGCAGCTTCGGCCAAACTAGCGGGGGCGGGGCCAACGTCCTGACTTTC.

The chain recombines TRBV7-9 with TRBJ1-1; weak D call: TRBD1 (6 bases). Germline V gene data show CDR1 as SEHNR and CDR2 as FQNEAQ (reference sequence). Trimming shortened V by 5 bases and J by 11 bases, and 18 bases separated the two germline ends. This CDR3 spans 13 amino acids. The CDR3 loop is CASSPLGAPYAFF. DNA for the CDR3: TGTGCCAGCAGCCCCCTGGGGGCCCCGTATGCTTTCTTT.

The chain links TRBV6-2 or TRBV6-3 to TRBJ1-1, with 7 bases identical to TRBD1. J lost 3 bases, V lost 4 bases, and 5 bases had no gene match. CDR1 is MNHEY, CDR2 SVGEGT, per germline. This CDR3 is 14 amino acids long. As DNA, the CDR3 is TGTGCCAGCAGTTTCTTGGACAGGCACACTGAAGCTTTCTTT. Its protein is CASSFLDRHTEAFF.

CDR3: CASIGGWQETQYF. In nucleotides, the CDR3 is TGTGCCAGCATAGGGGGATGGCAAGAGACCCAGTACTTC. This chain links TRBV2 with TRBJ2-5; perhaps TRBD1 as D (6 bases). Trimming cost V 7 bases and J 2 bases, with 11 bases left between them. Looked up from germline, CDR1 is SNHLY and CDR2 is FYNNEI. The CDR3 runs to 13 residues.